A selection of T cell receptor beta chains follows, all from one sample in a study of OX40 agonist ivuxolimab in advanced cancers. Method: immunoSEQ multiplex PCR; TCRdb's copy keeps in-frame clones and lacks some. The data hold over 70,000 clones, with 85% to 90% observed a single time. Source: CD4+ or CD8+ T cells sorted from blood, taken in a trial of the OX40 agonist ivuxolimab. The receptors here all came from an adult with an advanced solid tumor such as melanoma, head and neck, liver or kidney cancer. CDR3s include the opening cysteine and the closing phenylalanine or tryptophan. The D gene is left open where the match is weak. Size values are once, few and many counts, or a class for expanded clones, and some rows have none.

TRBV7-2,.,14,.,TRBJ1-3,TGTGCCAGCAGCACCGGGCCCTTTGAAAACACCATATATTTT,CASSTGPFENTIYF
TRBV5-1,.,19,TRBD2,TRBJ2-1,TGCGCCAGCAGCTTGGCCAGCGGGAGGGTCCCGAGCTCCTACAATGAGCAGTTCTTC,CASSLASGRVPSSYNEQFF
TRBV19,.,13,.,TRBJ2-7,TGTGCCAGTAGTACCACTAACTCCTACGAGCAGTACTTC,CASSTTNSYEQYF
TRBV5-4,.,18,TRBD2,TRBJ2-1,TGTGCCAGCAGCTACATCGGGCCTAGCGGGAGCTCCTACAATGAGCAGTTCTTC,CASSYIGPSGSSYNEQFF
TRBV5-1,.,14,TRBD2,TRBJ2-3,TGCGCCAGCAGTACTAGCGGGAGCACAGATACGCAGTATTTT,CASSTSGSTDTQYF
TRBV18,.,16,TRBD2,TRBJ2-2,TGTGCCAGCTCACGACTAGCGGGGTTGAACACCGGGGAGCTGTTTTTT,CASSRLAGLNTGELFF
TRBV7-8,.,17,TRBD2,TRBJ2-2,TGTGCCAGCAGCTTAGTACCCAGCGGGGGGGGTACCGGGGAGCTGTTTTTT,CASSLVPSGGGTGELFF
TRBV29-1,.,13,.,TRBJ2-7,TGCAGCGTTTCGCAGGGGGGGAACTACGAGCAGTACTTC,CSVSQGGNYEQYF
TRBV5-1,.,16,.,TRBJ2-2,TGCGCCAGCAGCTTGGGGGCAGGGGCGAACACCGGGGAGCTGTTTTTT,CASSLGAGANTGELFF
TRBV6-5,.,15,TRBD1,TRBJ1-1,TGTGCCAGCAGTTACTTACAGGGGGGGGGCACTGAAGCTTTCTTT,CASSYLQGGGTEAFF
TRBV7-9,.,12,.,TRBJ2-7,TGTGCCAGCAGTTATACAGGATACGAGCAGTACTTC,CASSYTGYEQYF
TRBV19,.,16,TRBD1,TRBJ1-2,TGTGCCAGTAGTATAGATCTCCGGGACAGGGTGTACGGCTACACCTTC,CASSIDLRDRVYGYTF
TRBV5-1,.,15,.,TRBJ2-1,TGCGCCAGCAGCTTAGGTCTACCGCCGCACCATGAGCAGTTCTTC,CASSLGLPPHHEQFF
TRBV28,.,14,.,TRBJ2-2,TGTGCCAGCAGTCGCGGGTCCTACACCGGGGAGCTGTTTTTT,CASSRGSYTGELFF
TRBV19,.,16,.,TRBJ1-5,TGTGCCAGTAGTATTCGTAGCAGGGCTGGCAATCAGCCCCAGCATTTT,CASSIRSRAGNQPQHF
TRBV5-1,.,18,TRBD2,TRBJ2-3,TGCGCCAGCAGCTTGAGGTTTAGCGGGAGTACTAGCACAGATACGCAGTATTTT,CASSLRFSGSTSTDTQYF
TRBV18,.,15,.,TRBJ1-3,TGTGCCAGCTCACCGGGGACGGGGGCTGGAAACACCATATATTTT,CASSPGTGAGNTIYF
TRBV16,few,13,.,TRBJ2-7,TGTGCCAGCAGCCAAAGCCCTACCTACGAGCAGTACTTC,CASSQSPTYEQYF
TRBV29-1,.,17,.,TRBJ2-1,TGCAGCCCCCGGCGGCGCCCCGGCGGGGAGCCCTACAATGAGCAGTTCTTC,CSPRRRPGGEPYNEQFF
TRBV9,once,15,.,TRBJ1-3,TGTGCCAGCAGCGTAGAGGGAGATGAGGGAAACACCATATATTTT,CASSVEGDEGNTIYF
TRBV28,.,10,.,TRBJ1-1,TGTGCAACGATCCGGACTGAAGCTTTCTTT,CATIRTEAFF
TRBV9,.,15,.,TRBJ2-7,TGTGCCAGCAGCGTAGAAGCGGAGGGAACCTACGAGCAGTACTTC,CASSVEAEGTYEQYF
TRBV6-6,.,15,TRBD1,TRBJ1-2,TGTGCCAGCAGTAACCAGGGGGCGGCGAACTATGGCTACACCTTC,CASSNQGAANYGYTF
TRBV27,.,13,.,TRBJ2-7,TGTGCCAGCACCGGTCCGGGGTCCTACGAGCAGTACTTC,CASTGPGSYEQYF
TRBV5-4,.,18,TRBD2,TRBJ2-1,TGTGCCAGCAGCACGGGGACTAGCGGCACCTCGTCCTACAATGAGCAGTTCTTC,CASSTGTSGTSSYNEQFF
TRBV10-3,.,15,.,TRBJ2-7,TGTGCCATCAGCAATCCGGGACCACACTCCTACGAGCAGTACTTC,CAISNPGPHSYEQYF
TRBV29-1,.,12,.,TRBJ2-4,TGCAGCGTTGTACTCTGGGGAAACATTCAGTACTTC,CSVVLWGNIQYF
TRBV5-4,.,15,TRBD1,TRBJ1-2,TGTGCCAGCAGCCGGGAAGGGGGCCCCTTGTATGGCTACACCTTC,CASSREGGPLYGYTF
TRBV11-3,.,15,.,TRBJ2-5,TGTGCCAGCAGCTTAGCCCAGGGCAGGTTGGAGACCCAGTACTTC,CASSLAQGRLETQYF
TRBV7-9,.,14,.,TRBJ2-3,TGTGCCAGCAGCCCAGGGGCTAGCACAGATACGCAGTATTTT,CASSPGASTDTQYF
TRBV10-3,.,14,TRBD1,TRBJ2-2,TGTGCCAACTCCGGGACAGGGGATCCCGGGGAGCTGTTTTTT,CANSGTGDPGELFF
TRBV6-5,.,16,.,TRBJ1-5,TGTGCCAGCAGTTACTCGGCCAACCTACTTAATCAGCCCCAGCATTTT,CASSYSANLLNQPQHF
TRBV11-2,few,13,.,TRBJ1-1,TGTGCCAGCAGGTTGTGGGGGACGGCTGAAGCTTTCTTT,CASRLWGTAEAFF
TRBV7-2,.,14,TRBD2,TRBJ2-2,TGTGCCAGTAGACTAGCGACGAACACCGGGGAGCTGTTTTTT,CASRLATNTGELFF
TRBV7-3,.,18,TRBD1,TRBJ2-7,TGTGCCAGCAGCTCCGAAGGGACAGGGCGCAACCATTTCTTCGAGCAGTACTTC,CASSSEGTGRNHFFEQYF
TRBV29-1,once,15,TRBD2,TRBJ2-3,TGCAGCGTTGATACTAGCGGAACTAGCACAGATACGCAGTATTTT,CSVDTSGTSTDTQYF
TRBV2,.,15,TRBD1,TRBJ2-2,TGTGCCAGCAGGGAGGACAGGGGTAGAACCGGGGAGCTGTTTTTT,CASREDRGRTGELFF
TRBV27,few,14,.,TRBJ2-5,TGTGCCAGCGCACCCGACGGTTGGGGGGAGACCCAGTACTTC,CASAPDGWGETQYF
TRBV13,.,15,TRBD2,TRBJ2-2,TGTGCCAGCCTACGGGGTAGCGGGGACACCGGGGAGCTGTTTTTT,CASLRGSGDTGELFF
TRBV10-2,.,11,.,TRBJ2-7,TGCGCCAGCAGTGCGGTAGGCGAGCAGTACTTC,CASSAVGEQYF
TRBV11-2,.,13,.,TRBJ1-5,TGTGCCAGCAGCTTAGAAGGGCGGGGGCCCCAGCATTTT,CASSLEGRGPQHF
TRBV5-1,.,15,TRBD2,TRBJ2-7,TGCGCCAGCAGCTTGGTGGCGGGAGCATCCTACGAGCAGTACTTC,CASSLVAGASYEQYF
TRBV27,.,17,.,TRBJ2-3,TGTGCCAGCAGTCCGGTCGCTAGCCCAGGGGGGACAGATACGCAGTATTTT,CASSPVASPGGTDTQYF
TRBV5-1,.,14,.,TRBJ1-1,TGCGCCAGCAGGGCTACAGGGTTCAACACTGAAGCTTTCTTT,CASRATGFNTEAFF